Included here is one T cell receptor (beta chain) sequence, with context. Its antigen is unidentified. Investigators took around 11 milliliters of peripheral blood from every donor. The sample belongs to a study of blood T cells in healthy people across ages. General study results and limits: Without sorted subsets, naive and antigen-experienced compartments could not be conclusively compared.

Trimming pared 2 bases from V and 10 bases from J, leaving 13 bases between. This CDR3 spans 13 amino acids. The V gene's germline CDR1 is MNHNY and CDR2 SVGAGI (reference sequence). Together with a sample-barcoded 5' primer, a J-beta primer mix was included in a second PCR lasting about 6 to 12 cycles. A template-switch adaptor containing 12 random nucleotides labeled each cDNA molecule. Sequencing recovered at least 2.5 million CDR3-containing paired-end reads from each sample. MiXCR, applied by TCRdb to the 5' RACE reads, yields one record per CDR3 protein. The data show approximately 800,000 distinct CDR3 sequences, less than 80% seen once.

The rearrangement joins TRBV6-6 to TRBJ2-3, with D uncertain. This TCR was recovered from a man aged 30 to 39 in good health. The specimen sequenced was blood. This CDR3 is CASSYPLLGSQYF. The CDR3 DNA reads TGTGCCAGCAGTTACCCGCTGCTGGGATCGCAGTATTTT.